This T cell receptor beta chain appears in the sequencing data of a study of PD-L1 blockade in urothelial cancer. Overall study context: Patients started atezolizumab in the mid-2010s, 1,200 mg intravenously every 3 weeks. Analysis of blood occurred 3 weeks (second dose) and 6 weeks after treatment start. Researchers found blood samples held a median of approximately 150,000 T cells.

With respect to this clone: Its cognate antigen is unknown.

TCRdb's copy holds only in-frame clones and misses some; the assay was immunoSEQ multiplex PCR. The sample includes around 82,000 clones, 84% of them seen just once. Overall study results and limits: Enhanced expansion of tumor-associated blood clones at 3 weeks characterized durable-benefit patients.

This CDR3 comprises 16 residues. Trimming took off 4 bases at V and 7 bases at J, with 18 bases between the two ends. The germline V gene has CDR1 SGHNT and CDR2 YYREEE (reference sequence). The time point denotes: pretreatment peripheral blood. The sample consisted of PBMCs, taken around atezolizumab (anti-PD-L1) treatment. This receptor was identified in a man aged 55-75 years with urothelial cancer. This chain links TRBV5-4 with TRBJ1-6, with D perhaps matching TRBD1 (5 bases). The CDR3 DNA reads as TGTGCCAGCAGCCTGCGTGGGCAGGGTACCAATTCACCCCTCCACTTT. Protein sequence: CASSLRGQGTNSPLHF.